The sequence of this T cell receptor (beta chain) was determined in a study of CD8 T cells in ankylosing spondylitis. Quantitative 5'-RACE with molecular barcodes generated TCR beta libraries. Via MiXCR, TCRdb re-called the 5' RACE reads, giving one row per CDR3 protein. In the table there are a few hundred thousand distinct CDR3 sequences, around 20% of which are singletons. General observations from the study: The authors reported significant enrichment of disease-linked clones in matched ankylosing spondylitis synovial fluid. Several highly homologous variants made up a TCR beta motif, and this motif appeared characteristic of ankylosing spondylitis blood. Disease-linked clones had a CD8+ phenotype and relatively low frequency in peripheral blood.

Of note for this clonotype: Its antigen is not known.

V gave up 10 bases and J gave up 3 bases; unmatched junction bases: 9. Germline V gene sequence: CDR1 MNHEY, CDR2 SMNVEV (reference sequence). The CDR3 spans 13 residues. The sequencing sample was made of blood, either unsorted or a sorted T cell fraction (not recorded which). This receptor was taken from a male donor with ankylosing spondylitis. V and J are TRBV27 and TRBJ2-7, with 7 bases that match TRBD2. CDR3: CANLAVSHYEQYF. In DNA, the CDR3 is TGTGCCAATCTAGCGGTATCCCACTACGAGCAGTACTTC.